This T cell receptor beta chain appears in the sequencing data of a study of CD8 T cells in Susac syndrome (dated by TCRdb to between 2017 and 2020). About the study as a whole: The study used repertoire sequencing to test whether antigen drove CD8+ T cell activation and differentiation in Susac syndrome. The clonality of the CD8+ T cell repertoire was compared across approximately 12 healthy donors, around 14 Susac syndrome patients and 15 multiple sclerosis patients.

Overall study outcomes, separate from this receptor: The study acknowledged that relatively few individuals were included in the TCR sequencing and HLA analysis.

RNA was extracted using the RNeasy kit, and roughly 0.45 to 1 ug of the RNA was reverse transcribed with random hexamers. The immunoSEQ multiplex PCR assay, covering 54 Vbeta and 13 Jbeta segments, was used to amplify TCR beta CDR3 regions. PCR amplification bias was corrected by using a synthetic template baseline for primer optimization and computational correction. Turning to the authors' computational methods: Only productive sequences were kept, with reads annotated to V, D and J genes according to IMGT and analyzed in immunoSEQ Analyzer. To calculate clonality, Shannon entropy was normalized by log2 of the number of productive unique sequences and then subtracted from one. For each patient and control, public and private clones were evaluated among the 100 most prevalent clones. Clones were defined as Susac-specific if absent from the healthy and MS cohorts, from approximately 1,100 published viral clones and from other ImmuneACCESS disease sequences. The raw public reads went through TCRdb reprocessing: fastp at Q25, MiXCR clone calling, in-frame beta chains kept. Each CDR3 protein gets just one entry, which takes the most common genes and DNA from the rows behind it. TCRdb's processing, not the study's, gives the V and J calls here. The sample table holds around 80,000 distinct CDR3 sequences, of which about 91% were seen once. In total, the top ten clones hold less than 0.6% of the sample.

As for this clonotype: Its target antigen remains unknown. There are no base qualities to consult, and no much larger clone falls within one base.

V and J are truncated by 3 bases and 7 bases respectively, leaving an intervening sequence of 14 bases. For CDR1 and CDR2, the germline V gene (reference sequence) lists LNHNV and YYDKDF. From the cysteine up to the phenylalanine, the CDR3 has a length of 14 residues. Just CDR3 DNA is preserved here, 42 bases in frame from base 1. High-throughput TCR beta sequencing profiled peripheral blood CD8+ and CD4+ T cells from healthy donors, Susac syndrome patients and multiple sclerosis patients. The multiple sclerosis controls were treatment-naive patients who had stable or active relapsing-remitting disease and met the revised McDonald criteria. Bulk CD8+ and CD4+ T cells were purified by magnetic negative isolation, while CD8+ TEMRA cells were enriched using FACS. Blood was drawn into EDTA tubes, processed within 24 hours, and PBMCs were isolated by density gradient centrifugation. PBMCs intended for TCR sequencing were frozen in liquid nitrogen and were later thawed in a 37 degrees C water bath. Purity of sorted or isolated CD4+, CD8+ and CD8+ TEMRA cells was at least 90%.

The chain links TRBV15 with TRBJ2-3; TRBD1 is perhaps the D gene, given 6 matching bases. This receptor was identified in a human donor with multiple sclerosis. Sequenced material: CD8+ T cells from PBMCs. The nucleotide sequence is TGTGCCACCAGCAGGGAACGGACAGTCCATACGCAGTATTTT. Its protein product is CATSRERTVHTQYF.